The 28 T cell receptor beta chains reported below all come from one sample, sequenced in a study of T cell changes during pregnancy in multiple sclerosis. Produced via immunoSEQ multiplex PCR; TCRdb's table is partial and in-frame only. The sample includes roughly 38,000 clones, 92% of them seen just once. The material was CD8+ T cells from peripheral blood mononuclear cells, obtained before pregnancy. The receptor source for this set is a female donor with multiple sclerosis, enrolled in a pregnancy study.

The V gene is TRBV10-3, the J gene TRBJ2-7; 10 nucleotides match TRBD1. With V trimmed by 10 bases and J by 6 bases, 12 bases remained unmatched. The length of the CDR3 is 14 residues. Germline V gene data show CDR1 as ENHRY and CDR2 as SYGVKD. The CDR3 here is CATSNERTGGEQYF. DNA of the CDR3: TGTGCCACCTCGAACGAGCGGACAGGGGGCGAGCAGTACTTC.

V and J are TRBV15 and TRBJ2-2; D is possibly TRBD1 (6 bases). Trimming took off 1 base at V and 4 bases at J, with 10 bases between the two ends. The CDR3 sequence is 15 residues long. Germline V gene lookup returns CDR1 LNHNV and CDR2 YYDKDF (reference sequence). The CDR3 DNA is TGTGCCACCAGCAGAGGACAGGTGACCACCGGGGAGCTGTTTTTT. Translated: CATSRGQVTTGELFF.

The chain is built from TRBV15 and TRBJ2-1; 9 nucleotides align to TRBD2. The CDR3 totals 17 residues. The ends lost 0 bases at V and 3 bases at J; junction bases unmatched: 6. The germline CDR1 and CDR2 sequences are LNHNV and YYDKDF (reference sequence). The DNA for the CDR3 is TGTGCCACCAGCAGAGAGGGCGGGAGGGCCCACTACAATGAGCAGTTCTTC. As protein: CATSREGGRAHYNEQFF.

V and J are TRBV7-9 and TRBJ2-7, with D maybe TRBD2 (6 bases). This CDR3 comprises 13 residues. CDR1 is SEHNR and CDR2 is FQNEAQ in the germline V gene (reference sequence). The V end was cut by 5 bases, the J end by 2 bases, with 10 bases between. The CDR3 DNA reads as TGTGCCAGCAGCAGAGGGAGGCCCTACGAGCAGTACTTC. Protein sequence: CASSRGRPYEQYF. Variable domain in full (rest from reference TRBV7-9 and TRBJ2-7): DTGVSQNPRHKITKRGQNVTFRCDPISEHNRLYWYRQTLGQGPEFLTYFQNEAQLEKSRLLSDRFSAERPKGSFSTLEIQRTEQGDSAMYLCASSRGRPYEQYFGPGTRLTVT.

The J gene is TRBJ2-7, the V gene TRBV27; TRBD2 matches 9 bases. This CDR3 has 16 amino acids. J lost 0 bases, V lost 5 bases, and 8 bases had no gene match. Germline V gives CDR1 MNHEY, CDR2 SMNVEV (reference sequence). CDR3 region: CASSPIAGAVSYEQYF. In DNA form, the CDR3 reads TGTGCCAGCAGTCCCATAGCGGGAGCGGTCTCCTACGAGCAGTACTTC.

The rearrangement links TRBV18 to TRBJ1-1; a possible D gene is TRBD1 (5 bases). V was trimmed by 3 bases and J by 7 bases, leaving 6 bases between them. Germline V gives CDR1 KGHSH, CDR2 LQKENI. The CDR3 is made up of 11 amino acids. CDR3 DNA: TGTGCCAGCTCACCTCAGGGTGAAGCTTTCTTT. Amino acids: CASSPQGEAFF.

The chain joins TRBV9 to TRBJ2-1; 8 nucleotides agree with TRBD2. Germline V CDR1 and CDR2: SGDLS, YYNGEE. The CDR3 length is 16 residues. Germline trimming cut 3 bases from V and 10 bases from J; bases unmatched to any gene: 15. CDR3 DNA sequence: TGTGCCAGCAGCGACCCCTGGGCGGGAGGATCACGGGAGCAGTTCTTC. It is translated as CASSDPWAGGSREQFF.

V usage is TRBV27 and J usage is TRBJ1-6; D not resolved. The V gene lost 7 bases and the J gene lost 14 bases, with 18 bases spanning the gap. The CDR3 is made up of 13 amino acids. The germline V gene has CDR1 MNHEY and CDR2 SMNVEV (reference sequence). As DNA, the CDR3 is TGTGCCAGCAACGGTAACGGTCTAGTGACCCTCCACTTT. The encoded protein is CASNGNGLVTLHF.

The DNA of the CDR3 is TGTGCCAGCAGCTTAGATGAATGGATCGGCGGCCAACATGAGCAGTTCTTC. This sequence encodes CASSLDEWIGGQHEQFF. The chain is built from TRBV11-2 and TRBJ2-1; D not resolved. This CDR3 spans 17 amino acids. With 0 bases removed from V and 8 bases from J, the gap between germline ends came to 20 bases. Per germline, CDR1 SGHAT and CDR2 FQNNGV.

V gene TRBV7-6 combines with J gene TRBJ1-5; TRBD1 might be the D (6 bases). V was trimmed by 1 base and J by 5 bases, leaving 9 bases between them. Looked up from germline, CDR1 is SGHVS and CDR2 is FNYEAQ. The CDR3 loop spans 14 amino acids. CDR3 bases: TGTGCCAGCAGCTTAGGCAGGGGCCATCAGCCCCAGCATTTT. It is translated as CASSLGRGHQPQHF.

The chain has TRBV4-1 and TRBJ1-3; D is unclear. Germline V gene sequence: CDR1 MGHRA, CDR2 YSYEKL. V was trimmed by 2 bases and J by 1 base, leaving 6 bases between them. The CDR3 is 14 residues long. The CDR3 nucleotides read TGCGCCAGCAGCCAACCGCAGTCTGGAAACACCATATATTTT. Its translation is CASSQPQSGNTIYF.

The chain combines TRBV5-1 with TRBJ1-2; TRBD1 matches at 9 bases. Germline V gene lookup returns CDR1 SGHRS and CDR2 YFSETQ. V gave up 7 bases and J gave up 0 bases; unmatched junction bases: 7. This CDR3 is built from 15 residues. CDR3 in amino acids: CASGDREGTNYGYTF. DNA for the CDR3: TGCGCCAGCGGGGACAGGGAGGGAACTAACTATGGCTACACCTTC.

The V and J genes are TRBV5-4 and TRBJ2-5, with D possibly matching TRBD2 (6 bases). The CDR3 extends over 15 amino acids. The V end lost 2 bases, the J end lost 2 bases, and 13 bases lay between the germline ends. Germline V CDR1 and CDR2: SGHNT, YYREEE (reference sequence). CDR3 sequence reads: CASSFGGELQETQYF. The CDR3 nucleotides read TGTGCCAGCAGCTTTGGCGGGGAATTACAAGAGACCCAGTACTTC.

V gene TRBV18 combines with J gene TRBJ2-3; 8 bases agree with TRBD2. CDR3 length: 15 amino acids. V lost 2 bases, J lost 2 bases, and 3 bases stayed unmatched. CDR1 and CDR2 (germline): KGHSH, LQKENI. This CDR3 reads CASSPLRGDTDTQYF. The CDR3 coding sequence is TGTGCCAGCTCACCATTGCGGGGGGACACAGATACGCAGTATTTT.

This chain uses TRBV27 with TRBJ1-2; D unresolved. This CDR3 has 13 amino acids. V was trimmed by 6 bases and J by 4 bases, leaving 12 bases between them. From germline, CDR1 is MNHEY and CDR2 SMNVEV (reference sequence). The CDR3 here is CASRPGRGYGYTF. The CDR3 nucleotides read TGTGCCAGCAGGCCGGGCCGGGGCTATGGCTACACCTTC.

This chain uses TRBV13 with TRBJ1-1; perhaps TRBD1 as D (5 bases). The CDR3 spans 12 residues. CDR1 is PRHDT and CDR2 is FYEKMQ in the germline V gene (reference sequence). Between the trimmed V and J ends, which lost 5 bases and 7 bases, there was a span of 11 bases. The CDR3 region has the DNA TGTGCCAGCAGCCGGGACGGGGGTGAAGCTTTCTTT. The encoded protein is CASSRDGGEAFF.

The chain joins TRBV11-2 to TRBJ1-2; 11 nucleotides line up with TRBD1. Germline CDR1 reads SGHAT; CDR2 reads FQNNGV. This CDR3 has 15 residues. Trimming removed 4 bases from V and 4 bases from J; junction bases left unmatched: 5. In DNA form, the CDR3 reads TGTGCCAGCAGCTGGACAGGGGGCGAGAGCTATGGCTACACCTTC. Translation gives CASSWTGGESYGYTF.

The chain is built from TRBV10-3 and TRBJ2-5; 9 bases are a match to TRBD2. J gave up 1 base and V 8 bases, and 8 bases lay outside the gene matches. The CDR3 length is 15 residues. The germline V gene has CDR1 ENHRY and CDR2 SYGVKD. The CDR3 DNA reads TGTGCCATCGGGGGGGAGCGGGAGGTCCAAGAGACCCAGTACTTC. It encodes CAIGGEREVQETQYF.

The chain is built from TRBV28 and TRBJ2-7; 8 nucleotides align to TRBD2. The germline V gene has CDR1 MDHEN and CDR2 SYDVKM. The CDR3 consists of 15 residues. The V gene end was trimmed by 3 bases and the J gene end by 3 bases; junction bases not matched to a gene: 7. The CDR3 region has the DNA TGTGCCAGCAGTTTTGAAGTCAGCGGGAGCTACGAGCAGTACTTC. Protein product: CASSFEVSGSYEQYF.

The rearrangement uses TRBV10-3 and TRBJ2-2; weak D call: TRBD2 (6 bases). The germline gives CDR1 ENHRY, CDR2 SYGVKD. The CDR3 consists of 12 residues. The V gene lost 11 bases and the J gene lost 4 bases, with 11 bases spanning the gap. The CDR3 bases are TGTGCCGTGGCGGGGATCACCGGGGAGCTGTTTTTT. Amino acids: CAVAGITGELFF.

V gene TRBV28 combines with J gene TRBJ2-5; D is uncertain. The DNA end is more similar to TRBJ2-7, so the J call may be wrong. Germline V gene sequence: CDR1 MDHEN, CDR2 SYDVKM. The CDR3 length is 12 residues. In DNA form, the CDR3 reads TGTGCCAGCAGTTTTTTGTCCTACGAGCAGTACTTC. This encodes CASSFLSYEQYF.

This chain links TRBV28 with TRBJ2-5; 12 positions agree with TRBD2. This CDR3 has 18 amino acids. The trim removed 4 bases at V and 4 bases at J, leaving 13 bases unmatched. Germline CDR1 MDHEN, CDR2 SYDVKM. CDR3 sequence reads: CASSYPGTSGPLGETQYF. In DNA, the CDR3 is TGTGCCAGCAGTTATCCTGGGACTAGCGGGCCTCTGGGAGAGACCCAGTACTTC. The full variable domain, completed using reference TRBV28 and TRBJ2-5, is DVKVTQSSRYLVKRTGEKVFLECVQDMDHENMFWYRQDPGLGLRLIYFSYDVKMKEKGDIPEGYSVSREKKERFSLILESASTNQTSMYLCASSYPGTSGPLGETQYFGPGTRLLVL.

This chain joins TRBV7-9 and TRBJ1-2, with D uncertain. V lost 6 bases and J 8 bases, leaving 22 bases between the germline ends. The length of the CDR3 is 15 residues. CDR1 and CDR2 from the germline V gene are SEHNR and FQNEAQ (reference sequence). The CDR3 region is CASRPTTRGIWGYTF. DNA for the CDR3: TGTGCCAGCAGACCAACAACGAGAGGGATTTGGGGCTACACCTTC.

The chain joins TRBV30 to TRBJ2-7; D gene ambiguous. The CDR3 has 12 amino acids. V was pared by 0 bases and J by 3 bases, with 6 bases between. Germline V gene lookup returns CDR1 GTSNPN and CDR2 SVGIG (reference sequence). The CDR3 reads CAWSVVLYEQYF. The CDR3 DNA reads as TGTGCCTGGAGTGTTGTTCTCTACGAGCAGTACTTC. Full variable domain (rest looked up from reference TRBV30 and TRBJ2-7): SQTIHQWPATLVQPVGSPLSLECTVEGTSNPNLYWYRQAAGRGLQLLFYSVGIGQISSEVPQNLSASRPQDRQFILSSKKLLLSDSGFYLCAWSVVLYEQYFGPGTRLTVT.

The CDR3 DNA follows: TGTGCCAGCAGCCTATACAGGGACCCGTTCACAGATACGCAGTATTTT. This sequence encodes CASSLYRDPFTDTQYF. The chain has TRBV14 and TRBJ2-3; D might be TRBD1 (6 bases). V was pared by 4 bases and J by 2 bases, with 16 bases between. This CDR3 region has 16 residues. Germline CDR1 is SGHDN and CDR2 is FVKESK.

The V call is TRBV9, the J call TRBJ2-4, with 9 positions matching TRBD2. Trimming cost V 0 bases and J 5 bases; bases outside gene matches: 3. Germline lookup yields CDR1 SGDLS and CDR2 YYNGEE. CDR3 length: 15 amino acids. This CDR3 is CASSVGAGGQNIQYF. Written as DNA, the CDR3 is TGTGCCAGCAGCGTAGGAGCGGGGGGCCAAAACATTCAGTACTTC.

The rearrangement joins TRBV9 to TRBJ1-2; D possibly corresponds to TRBD1 (5 bases). The CDR3 extends over 16 amino acids. Germline V gene lookup returns CDR1 SGDLS and CDR2 YYNGEE. Trimming took 0 bases from V and 5 from J, leaving 17 bases between them. The CDR3 region is CASSVATGGTDYGYTF. CDR3 DNA sequence: TGTGCCAGCAGCGTAGCTACGGGGGGGACTGATTATGGCTACACCTTC. Drawing the rest from reference TRBV9 and TRBJ1-2, the complete variable domain is DSGVTQTPKHLITATGQRVTLRCSPRSGDLSVYWYQQSLDQGLQFLIQYYNGEERAKGNILERFSAQQFPDLHSELNLSSLELGDSALYFCASSVATGGTDYGYTFGSGTRLTVV.

The rearrangement uses TRBV19 and TRBJ1-2; no definite D call. Trimming stripped 1 base from V and 5 bases from J, with 14 bases between. CDR1 LNHDA and CDR2 SQIVND come from the germline V gene (reference sequence). The CDR3 has 15 amino acids. CDR3 bases: TGTGCCAGTAGTATAGGAGGGAAAGAGCGGTATGGCTACACCTTC. Amino acid sequence: CASSIGGKERYGYTF.